A single sample gave rise to the 13 T cell receptor beta chains below, sequenced in a study of blood T cell repertoires in COVID-19 (dated by TCRdb to about 2020). Libraries were built with the immunoSEQ multiplex PCR assay. The source is immuneACCESS, and TCRdb retained only in-frame sequences with V and J called. Part of the clones is not carried over; for the studies checked, unresolved V genes explain less than half of this, and the remainder is unexplained. The sample records 85,000 or so clones, about 95% of which are singletons. The ten largest clonotypes hold about 4.5% of the sample. Sequenced: peripheral blood. The receptor source for this set is a human donor with active COVID-19. The donor label of this sample is uncertain.

The J gene is TRBJ2-5, the V gene TRBV5-4; 13 bases are a match to TRBD2. This CDR3 contains 18 residues. CDR1 and CDR2 from the germline V gene are SGHNT and YYREEE (reference sequence). V was clipped by 4 bases and J by 3 bases; unmatched bases: 12. CDR3 in DNA: TGTGCCAGCAGCGGGAAGATTCCCGGACTAGCGGGAGAAGAGACCCAGTACTTC. As protein: CASSGKIPGLAGEETQYF.

The genes are TRBV24-1 and TRBJ2-5; possibly TRBD2 for D (6 bases). CDR1 KGHDR and CDR2 SFDVKD come from the germline V gene. V gave up 3 bases and J gave up 1 base, with 17 bases separating them. The CDR3 is made up of 17 amino acids. In DNA, the CDR3 is TGTGCCACCAGTGATCATACTAGCCACGGGGCCCAAGAGACCCAGTACTTC. It encodes CATSDHTSHGAQETQYF.

The rearrangement joins TRBV7-2 to TRBJ1-1; D unclear. The CDR3 consists of 14 residues. The V end was cut by 1 base, the J end by 2 bases, with 8 bases between. Germline CDR1 and CDR2: SGHTA and FQGNSA. In DNA form, the CDR3 reads TGTGCCAGCAGCTTAGGAGGGATTAACACTGAAGCTTTCTTT. Its protein is CASSLGGINTEAFF.

The V and J genes are TRBV3-1 (or the pseudogene TRBV3-2) and TRBJ2-2, with 7 positions matching TRBD2. The CDR3 spans 16 residues. CDR1 and CDR2 from the germline V gene are LGHDT and YNNKEL (reference sequence). With V trimmed by 4 bases and J by 4 bases, 9 bases remained unmatched. CDR3 in DNA: TGTGCCAGCAGCCCGTCCGGGACTAAACGCACCGGGGAGCTGTTTTTT. Residues: CASSPSGTKRTGELFF.

V and J are TRBV2 and TRBJ1-1, with D uncertain. The CDR3 loop spans 12 amino acids. CDR1 and CDR2 from the germline V gene are SNHLY and FYNNEI. Trimming pared 5 bases from V and 5 bases from J, leaving 9 bases between. For the CDR3, the DNA is TGTGCCAGCAGTTTGGGGAGGACTGAAGCTTTCTTT. Translating it yields CASSLGRTEAFF. The full variable domain, completed using reference TRBV2 and TRBJ1-1, is EPEVTQTPSHQVTQMGQEVILRCVPISNHLYFYWYRQILGQKVEFLVSFYNNEISEKSEIFDDQFSVERPDGSNFTLKIRSTKLEDSAMYFCASSLGRTEAFFGQGTRLTVV.

This sequence joins TRBV27 and TRBJ2-3; D is possibly TRBD1 (7 bases). V lost 10 bases and J 2 bases, leaving 16 bases between the germline ends. The germline V gene has CDR1 MNHEY and CDR2 SMNVEV (reference sequence). The CDR3 is 14 residues long. DNA of the CDR3: TGTGCCACCAAGGGGGGACAGCCCACAGATACGCAGTATTTT. Protein sequence: CATKGGQPTDTQYF.

This clone was seen only once. The rearrangement uses TRBV11-3 and TRBJ2-3; 10 positions match TRBD2. V lost 5 bases, J lost 4 bases, and 21 bases stayed unmatched. The germline V gene encodes CDR1 SGHNT and CDR2 YENEEA. This CDR3 has 20 residues. The CDR3 DNA is TGTGCCAGCAGCCGGCGAGCGGGGGGGCCTTTATTGGGGAACTCAGATACGCAGTATTTT. This codes for CASSRRAGGPLLGNSDTQYF.

The chain uses TRBV7-2 and TRBJ2-3, with D possibly being TRBD2 (6 bases). CDR1 and CDR2 from the germline V gene are SGHTA and FQGNSA. Trimming stripped 5 bases from V and 5 bases from J, with 11 bases between. The CDR3 spans 13 residues. The CDR3 region is CASSRDWGDTQYF. DNA of the CDR3: TGTGCCAGCAGCAGGGACTGGGGAGATACGCAGTATTTT.

The chain recombines TRBV5-1 with TRBJ2-2, with 7 positions matching TRBD1. Germline CDR1 and CDR2: SGHRS and YFSETQ. V was clipped by 4 bases and J by 5 bases; unmatched bases: 5. The CDR3 runs to 14 residues. CDR3 DNA: TGCGCCAGCAGCGAACAACAGGGGACCGGGGAGCTGTTTTTT. It yields the protein CASSEQQGTGELFF.

The rearrangement joins TRBV7-8 to TRBJ2-3, with D maybe TRBD2 (6 bases). The length of the CDR3 is 18 residues. V was cut by 5 bases and J by 2 bases, with 23 bases left in between. From germline, CDR1 is SGHVS and CDR2 FQNEAQ. The CDR3, as DNA: TGTGCCAGCAGCCTACGTCCTGGGGCGGGGACTTTCACAGATACGCAGTATTTT. Translated: CASSLRPGAGTFTDTQYF.

The chain carries TRBV5-1 and TRBJ2-7; TRBD1 agrees at 10 bases. J was trimmed by 5 bases and V by 1 base; bases with no gene match: 6. Per germline, CDR1 SGHRS and CDR2 YFSETQ. The CDR3 covers 15 residues. The CDR3 loop is CASSLSGTGVDEQYF. CDR3 nucleotide sequence: TGCGCCAGCAGCTTGTCCGGGACAGGGGTAGACGAGCAGTACTTC.

This clone was counted a single time. The gene calls are TRBV7-2 and TRBJ2-2; 7 bases fit TRBD2. The CDR3 spans 14 residues. Germline lookup yields CDR1 SGHTA and CDR2 FQGNSA. After removal of 9 bases from V and 6 bases from J, the junction contained 10 bases not matched to a gene. This CDR3 is CASEFEGRAGELFF. DNA of the CDR3: TGTGCCAGTGAATTTGAAGGGAGGGCCGGGGAGCTGTTTTTT. The full variable domain, its missing parts supplied by reference TRBV7-2 and TRBJ2-2, is GAGVSQSPSNKVTEKGKDVELRCDPISGHTALYWYRQSLGQGLEFLIYFQGNSAPDKSGLPSDRFSAERTGGSVSTLTIQRTQQEDSAVYLCASEFEGRAGELFFGEGSRLTVL.

The CDR3 sequence: CASSSGLAGRSTQYF. The CDR3 nucleotides read TGTGCCAGCAGTTCGGGACTAGCGGGGAGGAGTACGCAGTATTTT. The chain links TRBV6-6 to TRBJ2-3, with 13 bases lining up with TRBD2. V shed 4 bases and J 8 bases; nucleotides not matched to a gene: 6. CDR3 length: 15 amino acids. From germline, CDR1 is MNHNY and CDR2 SVGAGI (reference sequence).